This T cell receptor beta chain was identified during a study of human T cells and chemical hapten exposure. Looking at the study overall: Minor volume differences among pooled libraries chiefly drove per-sample TCR yield variation.

Time point reported: patch test 2, 6 weeks after DPC sensitization. The sample's treatment: therapeutic diphenylcyclopropenone sensitization with weekly scalp DPC. Alopecia patients between 18 and 70 years old and suitable for DPC were used as donors. In TCRdb, the RACE reads were re-called with MiXCR into one record per CDR3 protein. The sample has tens of thousands of distinct CDR3 sequences, 9% to 12% seen once; the top ten hold 6.8%. CDR3 length equals 18 residues. V was cut by 10 bases and J by 1 base, with 28 bases left in between. Germline V lookup: CDR1 ENHRY, CDR2 SYGVKD. This clonotype originated in a woman in her 50s with alopecia areata. Some clones in this sample may be carry-over from other donors' samples. The V call is TRBV10-3, the J call TRBJ1-1; unclear D gene. Material: whole blood, obtained in connection with sensitization to the hapten diphenylcyclopropenone (DPC). This CDR3 is CATTADSTRRLKNTEAFF. The CDR3 nucleotides are TGTGCCACCACTGCTGACTCGACCCGGAGACTAAAGAACACTGAAGCTTTCTTT.